The 9 T cell receptor beta chains below all came from one sample that was sequenced in a study of blood T cell repertoires in COVID-19. The table came from immunoSEQ multiplex PCR; TCRdb's copy has only in-frame clones and leaves some out. The table includes 150,000 to 200,000 clones, about 88% detected once. Material: peripheral blood. Receptors originate from a man between 18 and 29 years old with acute or convalescent COVID-19.

V is TRBV21-1 and J is TRBJ1-2; the tabulated D call, TRBD1, remains unverified against the DNA. TRBV21-1 is shown as a pseudogene. The CDR3 loop spans 18 amino acids. CDR3 region: CASSKGGAGTGANYGYTF. The CDR3 nucleotides are TGTGCCAGCAGCAAGGGGGGCGCGGGGACAGGGGCTAACTATGGCTACACCTTC.

The chain joins TRBV12-5 to TRBJ2-4; a possible D gene is TRBD1 (6 bases). Germline values: CDR1 LGHNT, CDR2 FRNRAP. V was clipped by 1 base and J by 0 bases, with 16 bases between them. CDR3 length: 18 amino acids. CDR3 sequence (DNA): TGTGCTAGTGGTTTGGCAACCGGGACATCTTTAGCCAAAAACATTCAGTACTTC. As protein: CASGLATGTSLAKNIQYF.

This chain connects TRBV30 to TRBJ1-1, with a tentative D call TRBD1 (5 bases). The CDR3 consists of 14 residues. Germline CDR1 is GTSNPN and CDR2 is SVGIG (reference sequence). The V end was cut by 0 bases, the J end by 4 bases, with 12 bases between. The CDR3 coding sequence is TGTGCCTGGAGTGTACTCGGGGGGATCACTGAAGCTTTCTTT. Protein sequence: CAWSVLGGITEAFF.

The chain joins TRBV7-2 to TRBJ1-2, with D possibly TRBD1 on 5 matching bases. This CDR3 region has 11 residues. Germline V CDR1 and CDR2: SGHTA, FQGNSA. V was trimmed by 3 bases and J by 10 bases, leaving 9 bases between them. In DNA, the CDR3 is TGTGCCAGCAGCTTCTGGGGGGACTACACCTTC. This codes for CASSFWGDYTF.

The rearrangement uses TRBV5-1 and TRBJ1-1, with a weak D call TRBD1 (5 bases). Germline V lookup: CDR1 SGHRS, CDR2 YFSETQ. The CDR3 consists of 14 residues. V gave up 5 bases and J gave up 0 bases, with 11 bases separating them. CDR3 in DNA: TGCGCCAGCAGGGACACTTCCATGAACACTGAAGCTTTCTTT. Translation gives CASRDTSMNTEAFF.

The chain has TRBV7-6 and TRBJ2-1; weak D call: TRBD2 (5 bases). This CDR3 contains 13 residues. Germline assignment: CDR1 SGHVS and CDR2 FNYEAQ. Trimming stripped 1 base from V and 7 bases from J, with 8 bases between. CDR3 protein: CASSLGPGNEQFF. The CDR3 DNA follows: TGTGCCAGCAGCTTAGGGCCGGGGAATGAGCAGTTCTTC.

About this clone itself: Compared with germline, one end of the junction differs, possibly owing to a read error. J is TRBJ1-2 and V is TRBV15; D possibly corresponds to TRBD1 (5 bases). Germline CDR1 is LNHNV and CDR2 is YYDKDF (reference sequence). CDR3 size: 12 residues. The CDR3 spells CATSRDRGAFGF. The CDR3, as DNA: TGTGCCACCAGCAGAGATCGTGGGGCCTTTGGGTTC.

The chain links TRBV6-6 to TRBJ1-5; 7 nucleotides line up with TRBD1. CDR1 is MNHNY and CDR2 is SVGAGI in the germline V gene (reference sequence). The CDR3 contains 14 residues. The ends lost 2 bases at V and 6 bases at J; junction bases unmatched: 4. CDR3 coding DNA: TGTGCCAGCAGTTACGGCAGGGGGAGTCAGCCCCAGCATTTT. It is translated as CASSYGRGSQPQHF.

J is TRBJ1-5 and V is TRBV19; D is perhaps TRBD1 (6 bases). The germline CDR1 and CDR2 sequences are LNHDA and SQIVND (reference sequence). Trimming cost V 8 bases and J 1 base, with 9 bases left between them. This CDR3 spans 13 amino acids. The CDR3 sequence is CASQQGSNQPQHF. CDR3 in DNA: TGTGCCAGTCAACAGGGAAGCAATCAGCCCCAGCATTTT.